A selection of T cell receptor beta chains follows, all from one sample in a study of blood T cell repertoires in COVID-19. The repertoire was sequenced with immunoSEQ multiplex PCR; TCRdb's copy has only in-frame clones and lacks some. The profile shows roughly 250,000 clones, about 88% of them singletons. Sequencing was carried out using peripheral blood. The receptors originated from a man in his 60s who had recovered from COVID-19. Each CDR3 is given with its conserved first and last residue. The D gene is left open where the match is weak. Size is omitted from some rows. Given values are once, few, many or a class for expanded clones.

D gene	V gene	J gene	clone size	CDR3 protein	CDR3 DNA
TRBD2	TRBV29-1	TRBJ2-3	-	CSVDGGASTDTQYF	TGCAGCGTTGACGGGGGGGCTAGCACAGATACGCAGTATTTT
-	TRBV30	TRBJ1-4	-	CAWMGGREKLFF	TGTGCCTGGATGGGGGGTAGAGAAAAACTGTTTTTT
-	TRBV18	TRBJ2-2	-	CASSTWIGDTGELFF	TGTGCCAGCTCAACCTGGATCGGGGACACCGGGGAGCTGTTTTTT
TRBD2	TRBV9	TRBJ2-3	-	CASSAAQGAGVADTQYF	TGTGCCAGCAGCGCAGCCCAAGGAGCGGGGGTAGCAGATACGCAGTATTTT
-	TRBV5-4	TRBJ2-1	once	CASSLGADYNEQFF	TGTGCCAGCAGCTTAGGGGCGGACTACAATGAGCAGTTCTTC
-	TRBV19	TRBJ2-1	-	CASSPSAYNEQFF	TGTGCCAGTAGCCCCTCGGCCTACAATGAGCAGTTCTTC
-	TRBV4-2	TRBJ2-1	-	CASSPYAGFEQFF	TGTGCCAGCAGCCCCTACGCGGGTTTTGAGCAGTTCTTC
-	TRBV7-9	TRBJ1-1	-	CASGSTTQAFF	TGTGCCAGCGGATCTACTACTCAAGCTTTCTTT
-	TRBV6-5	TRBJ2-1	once	CASSYAQDYNEQFF	TGTGCCAGCAGTTACGCACAGGACTACAATGAGCAGTTCTTC
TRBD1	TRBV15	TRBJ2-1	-	CATSRDPTGSGEQFF	TGTGCCACCAGCAGAGACCCGACAGGGAGTGGTGAGCAGTTCTTC
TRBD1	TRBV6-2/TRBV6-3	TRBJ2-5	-	CASSYRDRGRLETQYF	TGTGCCAGCAGTTACCGAGACAGGGGGCGGTTGGAGACCCAGTACTTC
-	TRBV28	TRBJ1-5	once	CASSPPGSNQPQHF	TGTGCCAGCAGCCCCCCCGGGAGCAATCAGCCCCAGCATTTT
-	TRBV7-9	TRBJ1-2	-	CASSPLDYGYTF	TGTGCCAGCAGTCCACTTGACTATGGCTACACCTTC
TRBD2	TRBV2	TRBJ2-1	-	CAREGSGGAKYNEQFF	TGTGCCAGGGAGGGCAGCGGGGGGGCGAAGTACAATGAGCAGTTCTTC
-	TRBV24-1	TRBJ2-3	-	CATSTGSGTDTQYF	TGTGCCACTTCAACGGGGTCCGGCACAGATACGCAGTATTTT
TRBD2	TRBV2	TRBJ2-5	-	CASKKGGSGAQETQYF	TGTGCCAGCAAGAAGGGTGGGAGCGGGGCCCAAGAGACCCAGTACTTC
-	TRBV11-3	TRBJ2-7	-	CASSLRQEVNEQYF	TGTGCCAGCAGCTTAAGACAGGAGGTTAACGAGCAGTACTTC
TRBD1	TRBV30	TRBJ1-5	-	CAWSGWTGGGYSNQPQHF	TGTGCCTGGAGTGGATGGACAGGGGGCGGATATAGCAATCAGCCCCAGCATTTT
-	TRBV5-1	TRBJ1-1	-	CASSLRLNTEAFF	TGCGCCAGCAGCCTTAGATTGAACACTGAAGCTTTCTTT
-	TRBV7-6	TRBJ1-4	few	CASSLGQGEKLFF	TGTGCCAGCAGCTTAGGCCAGGGTGAAAAACTGTTTTTT
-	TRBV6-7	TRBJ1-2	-	CASSYPTFTQNGRNYGYTF	TGTGCCAGCAGTTACCCCACCTTTACACAGAACGGTCGGAACTATGGCTACACCTTC
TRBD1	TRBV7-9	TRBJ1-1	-	CASSSGQGNTEAFF	TGTGCCAGCAGTTCGGGACAGGGGAACACTGAAGCTTTCTTT
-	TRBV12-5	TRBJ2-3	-	CASGLVPRDTQYF	TGTGCTAGTGGTTTGGTTCCGCGGGATACGCAGTATTTT
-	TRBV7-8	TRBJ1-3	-	CASSLAFFGSSGNTIYF	TGTGCCAGCAGCTTAGCGTTTTTTGGGAGCTCTGGAAACACCATATATTTT
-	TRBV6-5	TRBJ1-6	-	CASSPSNSPLHF	TGTGCCAGCAGCCCCTCTAATTCACCCCTCCACTTT
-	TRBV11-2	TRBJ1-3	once	CASGAWSSGNTIYF	TGTGCCAGCGGGGCGTGGAGCTCTGGAAACACCATATATTTT
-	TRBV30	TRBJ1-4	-	CAWESGATNEKLFF	TGTGCCTGGGAGTCGGGGGCAACTAATGAAAAACTGTTTTTT
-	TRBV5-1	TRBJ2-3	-	CASSRDFPDTQYF	TGCGCCAGCAGCCGGGACTTCCCAGATACGCAGTATTTT
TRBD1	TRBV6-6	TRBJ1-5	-	CASSRDRSSNQPQHF	TGTGCCAGCAGCCGGGACAGGAGTAGCAATCAGCCCCAGCATTTT
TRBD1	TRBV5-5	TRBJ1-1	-	CASSLGQGLEAFF	TGTGCCAGCAGCTTGGGACAGGGACTTGAAGCTTTCTTT
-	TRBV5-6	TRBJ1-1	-	CASSPGGNTEAFF	TGTGCCAGCAGCCCGGGGGGGAACACTGAAGCTTTCTTT
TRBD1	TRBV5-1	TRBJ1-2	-	CASIPRPGQLYGYTF	TGCGCCAGCATCCCCAGACCGGGACAGCTCTATGGCTACACCTTC
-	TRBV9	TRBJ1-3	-	CASSGTPVGASGNTIYF	TGTGCCAGCAGCGGAACTCCGGTGGGGGCCTCTGGAAACACCATATATTTT
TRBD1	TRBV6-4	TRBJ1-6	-	CASGQGDSPLHF	TGTGCCAGCGGACAGGGGGACTCACCCCTCCACTTT
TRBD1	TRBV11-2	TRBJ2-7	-	CASSPSRGTGAYEQYF	TGTGCCAGCAGCCCCTCGAGGGGGACAGGCGCCTACGAGCAGTACTTC
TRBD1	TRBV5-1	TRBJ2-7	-	CASSLVGTGEGSEQYF	TGCGCCAGCAGCTTGGTGGGGACAGGCGAAGGGAGCGAGCAGTACTTC
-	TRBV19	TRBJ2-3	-	CASRRSSTDTQYF	TGTGCCAGCCGCCGAAGCTCCACAGATACGCAGTATTTT
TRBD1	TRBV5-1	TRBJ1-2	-	CASSQIRQGGGYTF	TGCGCCAGCAGCCAGATTCGACAGGGCGGCGGCTACACCTTC
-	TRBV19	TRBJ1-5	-	CASSRGQPQHF	TGTGCCAGTAGCAGGGGTCAGCCCCAGCATTTT
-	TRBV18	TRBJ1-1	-	CASSRLDSLMNTEAFF	TGTGCCAGCTCACGATTGGACAGCCTCATGAACACTGAAGCTTTCTTT
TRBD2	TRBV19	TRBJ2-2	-	CASSNSGGSNTGELFF	TGTGCCAGTAGTAATAGCGGGGGGTCGAACACCGGGGAGCTGTTTTTT
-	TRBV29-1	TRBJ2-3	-	CSVDIAGRDTQYF	TGCAGCGTTGATATAGCAGGGCGGGATACGCAGTATTTT
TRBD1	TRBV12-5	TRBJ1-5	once	CASGSGQGNQPQHF	TGTGCTAGTGGTTCGGGACAGGGCAATCAGCCCCAGCATTTT
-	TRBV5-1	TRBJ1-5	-	CASSLESPNQPQHF	TGCGCCAGCAGCTTGGAGAGCCCCAATCAGCCCCAGCATTTT
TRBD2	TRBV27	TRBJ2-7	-	CASSQYSGGAGYVEQYF	TGTGCCAGCAGCCAATACTCGGGGGGAGCGGGGTACGTGGAGCAGTACTTC
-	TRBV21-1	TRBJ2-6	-	CASSKDCGVPGANVLTF	TGTGCCAGCAGCAAAGATTGCGGGGTCCCTGGGGCCAACGTCCTGACTTTC